A single sample gave rise to the 2 T cell receptor beta chains below, sequenced in a study of cytomegalovirus exposure and HLA in healthy donors. The repertoire was sequenced with immunoSEQ multiplex PCR; TCRdb's copy has only in-frame clones and lacks some. This table has under 200,000 clones, roughly 82% appearing once. Sequenced sample: PBMCs. The receptors shown here come from a man aged 18 to 35 in good health and CMV-seropositive.

CDR3: CASSLGGERNNEQFF. The CDR3 DNA sequence: TGCGCCAGCAGCTTAGGCGGGGAGCGAAACAATGAGCAGTTCTTC. The rearrangement joins TRBV5-1 to TRBJ2-1; a weak D match, TRBD2 (6 bases). Germline CDR1 SGHRS, CDR2 YFSETQ. There are 15 residues in the CDR3. Trimming took 2 bases from V and 5 from J, leaving 14 bases between them. Supplemented by reference TRBV5-1 and TRBJ2-1, the full variable domain reads KAGVTQTPRYLIKTRGQQVTLSCSPISGHRSVSWYQQTPGQGLQFLFEYFSETQRNKGNFPGRFSGRQFSNSRSEMNVSTLELGDSALYLCASSLGGERNNEQFFGPGTRLTVL.

The chain has TRBV28 and TRBJ2-7; D might be TRBD2 (7 bases). The V and J ends lost 3 bases and 4 bases respectively, with 19 bases between them. Germline CDR1 is MDHEN and CDR2 is SYDVKM. The CDR3 loop spans 16 amino acids. The CDR3 DNA sequence: TGTGCCAGCAGTTTCCCCCAAGGGGGGGACAAGTACGAGCAGTACTTC. This gives the protein CASSFPQGGDKYEQYF.